This TCR beta chain was identified in a study of CD8 T cells in ankylosing spondylitis. A single record per CDR3 protein comes from TCRdb applying MiXCR to the 5' RACE reads. Among approximately 260,000 distinct CDR3 sequences listed, about 9.1% were seen once. This CDR3 contains 12 residues. Germline lookup yields CDR1 WSHSY and CDR2 SAAADI. With 7 bases removed from V and 0 bases from J, the gap between germline ends came to 7 bases. Study results and caveats: Matched ankylosing spondylitis synovial fluid reportedly showed significant enrichment of disease-linked clones.

This clonotype was detected a few times. Its target is not known. Sequenced: blood, either unsorted or a sorted T cell fraction (not recorded which). The chain is built from TRBV10-2 and TRBJ2-7; the D is unclear. The sequence derives from a male donor with ankylosing spondylitis or in good health (not recorded which). The CDR3 nucleotides are TGCGCCAGCATGGAAGACTCCTACGAGCAGTACTTC. Its translation is CASMEDSYEQYF.